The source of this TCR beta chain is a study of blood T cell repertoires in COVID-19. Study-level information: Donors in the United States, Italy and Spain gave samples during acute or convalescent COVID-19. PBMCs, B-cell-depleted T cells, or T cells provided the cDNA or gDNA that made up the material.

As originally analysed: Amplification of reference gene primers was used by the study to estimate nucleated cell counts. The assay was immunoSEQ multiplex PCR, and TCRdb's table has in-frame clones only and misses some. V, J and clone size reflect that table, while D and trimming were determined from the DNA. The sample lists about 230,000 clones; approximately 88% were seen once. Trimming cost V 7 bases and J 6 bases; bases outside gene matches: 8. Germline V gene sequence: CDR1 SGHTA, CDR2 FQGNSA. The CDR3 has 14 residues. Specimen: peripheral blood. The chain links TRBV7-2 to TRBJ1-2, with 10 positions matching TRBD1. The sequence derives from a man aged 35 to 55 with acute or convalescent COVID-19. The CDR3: CASTSGQGRNGYTF. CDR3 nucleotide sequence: TGTGCCAGCACCTCGGGACAGGGGCGGAATGGCTACACCTTC.